This TCR beta chain was recovered during a study of T cell clonality in common variable immunodeficiency. The assay was immunoSEQ multiplex PCR, and TCRdb's table has in-frame clones only and misses some. The profile covers around 28,000 clones, none occurring a single time. Study-wide findings and caveats: Reportedly, TCR beta sequences from common variable immunodeficiency showed fewer deletions and N-nucleotide insertions. CVID subjects had higher TCRbeta clonality than healthy controls, most marked in about a third.

This clone was found a few times. Antigen unknown. The read terminates 3 residues ahead of where the CDR3 ends, so the germline J gene completes it. This same CDR3 is encoded by further DNA sequences in the sample. Germline CDR1 is MRHNA and CDR2 is SNTAGT. V was cut by 0 bases and J by 2 bases, with 9 bases left in between. The CDR3 extends over 15 amino acids. Reduced serum IgG, IgA and/or IgM plus specific antibody deficiency defined CVID. Replacement immunoglobulin had been given to every CVID subject for at least one year. Heparinized whole blood, roughly 4.5 to 9 ml, came from each donor. The chain has TRBV6-4 and TRBJ2-3; TRBD2 is a possible D gene (7 bases). The source material was peripheral blood mononuclear cells. The sequence came from a human donor with common variable immunodeficiency. CDR3 region: CASSDSGGATDTQYF. Incomplete CDR3 DNA: TGTGCCAGCAGTGACTCGGGGGGGGCCACAGATACG.